Listed here are 2 T cell receptor beta chains from one sample, sequenced in a study of regulatory T cells in long-lasting Graves disease (dated by TCRdb to about 2021). Receptors were amplified or captured by multiplex PCR. This sample was sequenced with an Illumina HiSeq 4000. iRepertoire HTBI primers and Arm-PCR amplification of CDR3 regions were used to construct TCR beta libraries. Starting from the raw public reads, TCRdb applied fastp trimming at Q25, assembled clones with MiXCR and retained in-frame beta chains. Each CDR3 protein appears once, grouped with its most common genes and DNA. The sample yields hundreds of thousands of distinct CDR3 sequences; 12% were counted once. Of the sample, around 10% falls within the top ten clones. Sample time point, as interpreted from the label and publication: newly diagnosed GD, antithyroid drugs for less than 3 months. For both TCR sequencing and RNA sequencing, RNA was extracted from PBMCs using TRIzol.

Separately, the same data were catalogued under a study of T cells in Graves' hyperthyroidism and ophthalmopathy.

The sample in question was peripheral blood mononuclear cells (PBMCs), obtained at new diagnosis, from a patient treated with antithyroid drugs. The source of these receptors is a woman aged 30 to 39 with Graves disease. Donor details come from another sample of the same person, matched by shared clones.

The chain couples TRBV7-2 to TRBJ2-2; perhaps TRBD2 as D (5 bases). Trimming shortened V by 8 bases and J by 3 bases, and 10 bases separated the two germline ends. CDR3 length: 13 residues. The germline V gene has CDR1 SGHTA and CDR2 FQGNSA. The CDR3 sequence is CASRLEDTGELFF. The CDR3 nucleotides are TGTGCCAGCCGTCTGGAGGACACCGGGGAGCTGTTTTTT.

About this clonotype itself: One end of the junction fails to match germline, which may point to a read error. J is TRBJ2-5 and V is TRBV3-1, with D perhaps assigned TRBD1 or TRBD2 (5 bases each). The length of the CDR3 is 15 residues. The V gene's germline CDR1 is LGHDT and CDR2 YNNKEL (reference sequence). CDR3 DNA: TGTGCCAGCAGTCCCGGGACCGCCTTCCAAGAGACCCGGTACTTC. Residues: CASSPGTAFQETRYF.